A selection of T cell receptor beta chains follows, all from one sample in a study of human T cells and chemical hapten exposure. TCRdb passed the RACE reads through MiXCR, listing each CDR3 protein once. The data show about 400,000 distinct CDR3 sequences, under 6.5% seen once. Sequences were derived from whole blood, sampled in connection with sensitization to the hapten diphenylcyclopropenone (DPC). The receptors derive from a woman aged 18-29 years with alopecia areata. Some clones in this sample may be carry-over from other donors' samples. Both conserved end residues are part of each CDR3. Each record gives: CDR3 length, D gene, V gene, clone size, J gene, CDR3 DNA, CDR3 protein. A D gene is named only where the DNA matches it firmly. A clone size is listed for some rows: how often the clone was seen (once, few, many), or a class if it is expanded.

>17|-|TRBV6-1|-|TRBJ1-6
TGTGCCAGCAGTGAAATTTTCGCGGCAGCCAGTAATTCACCCCTCCACTTT
CASSEIFAAASNSPLHF
>17|TRBD1|TRBV12-5|few|TRBJ2-1
TGTGCTAGTGGTTTGGTACTAAACCGGGACAGGGGGAATGAGCAGTTCTTC
CASGLVLNRDRGNEQFF
>14|-|TRBV13|-|TRBJ2-7
TGTGCCAGCAGCTTGGATTACAGGGTAGGCGAGCAGTACTTC
CASSLDYRVGEQYF
>14|-|TRBV7-2|few|TRBJ2-7
TGTGCCAGCAGTGGACAGCTACTACTCTACGAGCAGTACTTC
CASSGQLLLYEQYF
>12|-|TRBV20-1|many|TRBJ1-5
TGCAGTGCCCTGGAGCAGTCAATGCCCCAGCATTTT
CSALEQSMPQHF
>17|TRBD1|TRBV6-6|few|TRBJ2-7
TGTGCCAGCAGTTACTCCTCGACAGGGGTGGGTGCCTACGAGCAGTACTTC
CASSYSSTGVGAYEQYF
>15|-|TRBV12-5|few|TRBJ2-7
TGTGCTAGTGGTATGGTCACAGGTCGTACCTACGAGCAGTACTTC
CASGMVTGRTYEQYF
>16|-|TRBV15|few|TRBJ1-5
TGTGCCACCAGCAGAGATAGGGGCAGGGAAGGTCAGCCCCAGCATTTT
CATSRDRGREGQPQHF
>15|TRBD1|TRBV6-2/TRBV6-3|few|TRBJ1-3
TGTGCCAGCAGTAGGACAGGGGACTCTGGAAACACCATATATTTT
CASSRTGDSGNTIYF
>11|-|TRBV29-1|many|TRBJ1-1
TGCAGCGTTCGAGGACAGTTTGAAGCTTTCTTT
CSVRGQFEAFF
>13|-|TRBV20-1|many|TRBJ1-5
TGCAGTGCTAGGTGGGATAGCAATCAGCCCCAGCATTTT
CSARWDSNQPQHF
>12|-|TRBV14|many|TRBJ1-4
TGTGCCAGCAGCCGCCCGGATGAAAAACTGTTTTTT
CASSRPDEKLFF
>15|-|TRBV13|many|TRBJ1-1
TGTGCCAGCAGCTCCACGCCAGGGTCGAACACTGAAGCTTTCTTT
CASSSTPGSNTEAFF
>14|-|TRBV27|few|TRBJ1-5
TGTGCCAGCAGTGTAACAGGGAGGACTCAGCCCCAGCATTTT
CASSVTGRTQPQHF
>18|-|TRBV6-2/TRBV6-3|many|TRBJ2-5
TGTGCCAGCAGTTCTATTCTTGACGGACGACCAAACAAAGAGACCCAGTACTTC
CASSSILDGRPNKETQYF
>16|TRBD1|TRBV18|many|TRBJ1-1
TGTGCCAGCTCACCATTCGAAAACAGGGGGAACACTGAAGCTTTCTTT
CASSPFENRGNTEAFF
>14|-|TRBV7-9|few|TRBJ2-1
TGTGCCAGCAGCCCGACCTTCCCGGACAATGAGCAGTTCTTC
CASSPTFPDNEQFF
>15|TRBD2|TRBV7-9|few|TRBJ2-7
TGTGCCAGCAGCTCCGGACTAGCGAGCTCCTACGAGCAGTACTTC
CASSSGLASSYEQYF
>15|TRBD1|TRBV15|many|TRBJ2-7
TGTGCCACCAGCAGAGGAGGGACAGGGACCTACGAGCAGTACTTC
CATSRGGTGTYEQYF
>13|-|TRBV7-2|many|TRBJ1-6
TGTGCCAGCAGCTTAGCCACAGTTTCACCCCTCCACTTT
CASSLATVSPLHF
>15|-|TRBV5-1|many|TRBJ1-2
TGCGCCAGCAGCCTAAGACAGGCCGCTAACTATGGCTACACCTTC
CASSLRQAANYGYTF
>14|-|TRBV9|many|TRBJ1-1
TGTGCCAGCAGCGCAATAAGCCGCGGCACTGAAGCTTTCTTT
CASSAISRGTEAFF
>14|TRBD1|TRBV7-9|many|TRBJ1-4
TGTGCCAGCAGCGCCACCGGGACAGGGCAAAAACTGTTTTTT
CASSATGTGQKLFF
>17|-|TRBV4-3|-|TRBJ1-3
TGCGCCAGCAGCCAAGATTCGGTCCGAGCGGCTGGAAACACCATATATTTT
CASSQDSVRAAGNTIYF
>14|-|TRBV6-5|-|TRBJ2-3
TGTGCCAGCAGTTACGCGAGTTTGGCAGATACGCAGTATTTT
CASSYASLADTQYF
>15|-|TRBV4-2|-|TRBJ2-4
TGTGCCAGCAGCCAAGACCTAGCTGCTCTGGGAATTCAGTACTTC
CASSQDLAALGIQYF
>19|TRBD1|TRBV18|-|TRBJ1-1
TGTGCCAGCTCACCGTCCCTATCCGGGACACAGGGGGCGAACACTGAAGCTTTCTTT
CASSPSLSGTQGANTEAFF
>15|-|TRBV6-2/TRBV6-3|-|TRBJ2-5
TGTGCCAGCAGTTACTCGACGGCCCAAGTAGATACCCAGTACTTC
CASSYSTAQVDTQYF
>16|-|TRBV13|many|TRBJ1-6
TGTGCCAGCAGCTTAGGACAGGGCGCCTATAATTCACCCCTCCACTTT
CASSLGQGAYNSPLHF
>14|TRBD1|TRBV29-1|many|TRBJ1-2
TGCAGCGTTGAAGCGGAGACAGGGGGTTTGGGCTACACCTTC
CSVEAETGGLGYTF
>17|TRBD2|TRBV6-2/TRBV6-3|many|TRBJ2-5
TGTGCCAGCAGTTACTCGACAACTAGCGGGGGGAAAGAGACCCAGTACTTC
CASSYSTTSGGKETQYF
>15|-|TRBV9|few|TRBJ2-1
TGTGCCAGCAGCACATCCGGAGACTTATACAATGAGCAGTTCTTC
CASSTSGDLYNEQFF
>16|-|TRBV7-2|few|TRBJ2-3
TGTGCCAGCAGCCCTCTGGTCTTAAAGGGGGCAGATACGCAGTATTTT
CASSPLVLKGADTQYF
>14|-|TRBV5-6|-|TRBJ2-1
TGTGCCAGCAGCTTTAGGACCCGATCCCATGAGCAGTTCTTC
CASSFRTRSHEQFF
>13|-|TRBV2|-|TRBJ2-1
TGTGCCAGCAGTGTAGTGAAAAGAAATGAGCAGTTCTTC
CASSVVKRNEQFF
>15|-|TRBV9|-|TRBJ2-5
TGTGCCAGCAGCGTGTCAGGGGTTAAACAAGAGACCCAGTACTTC
CASSVSGVKQETQYF
>12|-|TRBV7-9|-|TRBJ1-1
TGTGCCAGCAGGGAGGGGGGGGCCCTGGCTTTCTTT
CASREGGALAFF